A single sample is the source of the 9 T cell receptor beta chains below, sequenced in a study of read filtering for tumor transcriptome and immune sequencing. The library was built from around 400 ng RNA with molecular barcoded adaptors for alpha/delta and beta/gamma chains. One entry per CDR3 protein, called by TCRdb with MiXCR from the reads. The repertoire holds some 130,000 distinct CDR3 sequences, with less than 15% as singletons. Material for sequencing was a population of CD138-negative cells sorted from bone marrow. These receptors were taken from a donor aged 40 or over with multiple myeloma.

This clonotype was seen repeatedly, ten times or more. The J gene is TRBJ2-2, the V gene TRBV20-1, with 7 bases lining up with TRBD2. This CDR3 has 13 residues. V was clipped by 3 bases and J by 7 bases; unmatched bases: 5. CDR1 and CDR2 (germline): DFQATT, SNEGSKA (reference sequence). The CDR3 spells CSASGGSGGELFF. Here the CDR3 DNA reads TGCAGTGCTAGTGGCGGGAGTGGCGGGGAGCTGTTTTTT.

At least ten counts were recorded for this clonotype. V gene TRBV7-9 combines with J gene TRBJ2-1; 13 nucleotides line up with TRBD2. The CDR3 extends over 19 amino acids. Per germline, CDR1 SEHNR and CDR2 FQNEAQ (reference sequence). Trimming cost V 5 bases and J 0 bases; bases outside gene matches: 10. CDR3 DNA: TGTGCCAGCAGCCCTTGGACTAGCGGGAGTATCAGCTCCTACAATGAGCAGTTCTTC. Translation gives CASSPWTSGSISSYNEQFF.

In DNA, the CDR3 is TGCAGTGCTAAACTAGCGACCTACGAGCAGTACTTC. This translates into CSAKLATYEQYF. The chain combines TRBV20-1 with TRBJ2-7; 7 nucleotides agree with TRBD2. Germline lookup yields CDR1 DFQATT and CDR2 SNEGSKA (reference sequence). The CDR3 contains 12 residues. V lost 4 bases to trimming and J lost 2 bases; unmatched junction nucleotides: 2.

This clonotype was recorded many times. The CDR3 here is CASSRLAKTQYF. The CDR3 DNA reads as TGTGCCAGCAGCCGACTAGCGAAGACCCAGTACTTC. The chain is built from TRBV14 and TRBJ2-5, with 8 bases matching TRBD2. J was trimmed by 6 bases and V by 4 bases; bases with no gene match: 1. This CDR3 comprises 12 residues. Germline CDR1 is SGHDN and CDR2 is FVKESK.

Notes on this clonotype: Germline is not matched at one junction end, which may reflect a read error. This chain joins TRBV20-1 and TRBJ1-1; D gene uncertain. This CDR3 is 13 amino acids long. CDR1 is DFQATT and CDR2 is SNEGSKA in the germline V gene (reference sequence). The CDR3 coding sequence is TGCAGTGCTAGGGGGTTGAGGGCATCTGAAGCTCTCTTT. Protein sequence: CSARGLRASEALF.

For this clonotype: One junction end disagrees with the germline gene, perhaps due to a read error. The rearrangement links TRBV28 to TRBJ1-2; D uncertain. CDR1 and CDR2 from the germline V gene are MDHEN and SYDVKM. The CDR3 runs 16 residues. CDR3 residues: CASSPRSGGRNYGYTF. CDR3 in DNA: TGCGCCAGCAGTCCCCGGTCGGGCGGAAGAAACTATGGCTACACCTTC.

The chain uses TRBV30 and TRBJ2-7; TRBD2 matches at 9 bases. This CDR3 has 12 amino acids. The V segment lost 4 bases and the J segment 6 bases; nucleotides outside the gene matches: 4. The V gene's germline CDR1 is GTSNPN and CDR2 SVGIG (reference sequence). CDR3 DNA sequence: TGTGCCTGGACGGGACTAGCTGGCGAGCAGTACTTC. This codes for CAWTGLAGEQYF.

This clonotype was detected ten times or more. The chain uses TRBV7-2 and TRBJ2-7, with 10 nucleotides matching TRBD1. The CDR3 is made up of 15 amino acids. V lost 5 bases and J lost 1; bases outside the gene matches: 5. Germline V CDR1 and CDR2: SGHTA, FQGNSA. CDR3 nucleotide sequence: TGTGCCAGCAGCCCCAGGGACAGGGGATCCTACGAGCAGTACTTC. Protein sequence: CASSPRDRGSYEQYF.

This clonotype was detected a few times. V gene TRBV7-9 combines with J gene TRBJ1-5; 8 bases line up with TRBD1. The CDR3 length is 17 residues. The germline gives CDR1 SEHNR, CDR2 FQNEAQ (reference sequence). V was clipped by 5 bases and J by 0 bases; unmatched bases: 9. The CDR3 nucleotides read TGTGCCAGCAGCCCGGACAGGGCCTACGGTAGCAATCAGCCCCAGCATTTT. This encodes CASSPDRAYGSNQPQHF. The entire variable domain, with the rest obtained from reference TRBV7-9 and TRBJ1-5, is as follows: DTGVSQNPRHKITKRGQNVTFRCDPISEHNRLYWYRQTLGQGPEFLTYFQNEAQLEKSRLLSDRFSAERPKGSFSTLEIQRTEQGDSAMYLCASSPDRAYGSNQPQHFGDGTRLSIL.